The 18 T cell receptor beta chains given below trace back to one sample, sequenced in a study of cytomegalovirus exposure and HLA in healthy donors. PCR primers comprised 60 Vbeta and 13 Jbeta primers. Method: immunoSEQ multiplex PCR; TCRdb's copy keeps in-frame clones and lacks some. The top ten clones hold over 1% of a sample with roughly 190,000 clones, roughly a tenth of them seen once. The specimen was PBMCs. These receptors originate from a woman aged 25 to 39 in good health and CMV-seropositive.

This clone turned up a few times. The chain is built from TRBV5-1 and TRBJ2-7; 7 nucleotides line up with TRBD1. CDR1 is SGHRS and CDR2 is YFSETQ in the germline V gene. Losses at the gene ends were 0 bases for V and 5 bases for J; bases not matched to a gene: 5. CDR3 size: 14 residues. CDR3 DNA: TGCGCCAGCAGCTTGGCGACTACAGGGGACGAGCAGTACTTC. This codes for CASSLATTGDEQYF.

J is TRBJ2-5 and V is TRBV5-4; the match to TRBD2 covers 9 bases. CDR3 length: 14 amino acids. Germline loops: CDR1 SGHNT, CDR2 YYREEE (reference sequence). J was trimmed by 4 bases and V by 3 bases; bases with no gene match: 4. CDR3 loop: CASSSSGIGETQYF. The CDR3 nucleotides are TGTGCCAGCAGCTCTAGCGGGATAGGAGAGACCCAGTACTTC.

The rearrangement links TRBV5-6 to TRBJ2-1; D perhaps matches TRBD1 (5 bases). Germline CDR1 and CDR2: SGHDT and YYEEEE. This CDR3 has 18 residues. V was cut by 0 bases and J by 0 bases, with 16 bases left in between. The DNA of the CDR3 is TGTGCCAGCAGCTTGGGCCTCAGGGTTCTTAGCTCCTACAATGAGCAGTTCTTC. Translation: CASSLGLRVLSSYNEQFF.

This clone has just a few counts. The V call is TRBV30, the J call TRBJ2-2; 9 nucleotides align to TRBD2. Germline CDR1 GTSNPN, CDR2 SVGIG (reference sequence). The CDR3 sequence is 14 residues long. V lost 5 bases, J lost 3 bases, and 4 bases stayed unmatched. Here the CDR3 reads CAWAGGYYTGELFF. The CDR3 coding sequence is TGTGCCTGGGCGGGAGGGTATTACACCGGGGAGCTGTTTTTT.

V usage is TRBV27 and J usage is TRBJ2-3, with TRBD2 identical over 8 bases. The germline gives CDR1 MNHEY, CDR2 SMNVEV (reference sequence). V lost 7 bases to trimming and J lost 4 bases; unmatched junction nucleotides: 4. CDR3 length: 13 residues. The CDR3 loop reads CASNGLAPDTQYF. The CDR3 nucleotides read TGTGCCAGCAATGGACTAGCCCCAGATACGCAGTATTTT.

This chain connects TRBV18 to TRBJ2-7; possibly TRBD2 for D (5 bases). The CDR3 consists of 13 residues. Deletions cut 3 bases from V and 5 bases from J, with 11 bases between. Germline CDR1 KGHSH, CDR2 LQKENI. CDR3 DNA: TGTGCCAGCTCACCCCCTACGGGGAACGAGCAGTACTTC. It codes for CASSPPTGNEQYF.

This clone has more than one count but fewer than ten. CDR3 sequence reads: CASSFTAFRELFF. DNA for the CDR3: TGTGCCAGCAGTTTCACAGCCTTTCGAGAGCTGTTTTTT. The rearrangement uses TRBV27 and TRBJ2-2; D not certain. The CDR3 has 13 amino acids. V was trimmed by 3 bases and J by 11 bases, leaving 13 bases between them. In germline, CDR1 is MNHEY, CDR2 SMNVEV (reference sequence).

CDR3 sequence (DNA): TGTGCCAGTAGTATCGGGGACTGGAAAGAGACCCAGTACTTC. This translates into CASSIGDWKETQYF. The genes are TRBV19 and TRBJ2-5; weak D call: TRBD2 (6 bases). Germline V gene data show CDR1 as LNHDA and CDR2 as SQIVND (reference sequence). V lost 3 bases and J 3 bases, leaving 11 bases between the germline ends. The CDR3 contains 14 residues.

The rearrangement links TRBV5-4 to TRBJ2-7, with 9 bases lining up with TRBD2. Germline V CDR1 and CDR2: SGHNT, YYREEE (reference sequence). The CDR3 spans 18 residues. Unmatched junction bases numbered 13, after V lost 1 base and J lost 2 bases. The CDR3 spells CASSLSGAGGRLTYEQYF. CDR3 in DNA: TGTGCCAGCAGCTTGTCGGGGGCGGGAGGGAGGTTGACCTACGAGCAGTACTTC.

There are a few counts of this clone. The gene calls are TRBV7-3 and TRBJ2-2, with D tentatively TRBD1 (5 bases). Trimming cost V 1 base and J 4 bases, with 13 bases left between them. The CDR3 spans 16 residues. Looked up from germline, CDR1 is SGHTA and CDR2 is FQGTGA. DNA of the CDR3: TGTGCCAGCAGCTTAATCTCAGGGTTTGGCACCGGGGAGCTGTTTTTT. Translation gives CASSLISGFGTGELFF.

The DNA of the CDR3 is TGTGCCAGCAGTGTGGACAGGGGGCAAGGAAACACCATATATTTT. This gives the protein CASSVDRGQGNTIYF. This chain joins TRBV2 and TRBJ1-3, with 11 bases identical to TRBD1. Germline loops: CDR1 SNHLY, CDR2 FYNNEI. There are 15 residues in the CDR3. Unmatched junction bases numbered 3, after V lost 4 bases and J lost 4 bases.

This clone has a handful of counts. J is TRBJ2-2 and V is TRBV19; the match to TRBD1 covers 7 bases. CDR3 length: 13 amino acids. The germline CDR1 and CDR2 sequences are LNHDA and SQIVND (reference sequence). Losses at the gene ends were 8 bases for V and 3 bases for J; bases not matched to a gene: 3. CDR3 residues: CASVQGYTGELFF. CDR3 DNA sequence: TGTGCCAGTGTACAGGGGTACACCGGGGAGCTGTTTTTT.

The table lists this clone with a few counts. This chain uses TRBV6-1 with TRBJ2-7, with D tentatively TRBD2 (6 bases). The V end was cut by 5 bases, the J end by 2 bases, with 10 bases between. Germline assignment: CDR1 MNHNS and CDR2 SASEGT. This CDR3 has 13 amino acids. The CDR3: CASSLAGTYEQYF. Written as DNA, the CDR3 is TGTGCCAGCAGTCTGGCGGGAACCTACGAGCAGTACTTC.

The chain links TRBV2 to TRBJ2-3, with 14 bases that match TRBD2. The V gene end was trimmed by 6 bases and the J gene end by 4 bases; junction bases not matched to a gene: 9. This CDR3 has 17 amino acids. Germline-derived CDR1 and CDR2 are SNHLY and FYNNEI. The chain's CDR3 is CASSSGLAGETADTQYF. CDR3 DNA: TGTGCCAGCAGCTCGGGACTAGCGGGAGAGACGGCAGATACGCAGTATTTT.

This clone was picked up a small number of times. Its ends do not fully match the called genes, so a read error is possible. The rearrangement uses TRBV5-1 and TRBJ2-3; 9 bases agree with TRBD2. CDR1 is SGHRS, CDR2 YFSETQ, per germline. CDR3 length equals 14 residues. In DNA form, the CDR3 reads TGCGCCGGCAGCCCCGGGACTAGCAAAGATACGCAGTATTTT. It translates to CAGSPGTSKDTQYF.

The chain links TRBV5-6 to TRBJ2-5, with unresolved D. Judging by the DNA end, TRBJ2-7 fits better; the J call may be wrong. The CDR3 contains 13 residues. The V gene's germline CDR1 is SGHDT and CDR2 YYEEEE. This chain's CDR3 is CASSLYGVHEQYF. In DNA form, the CDR3 reads TGTGCCAGCAGCTTGTATGGAGTCCACGAGCAGTACTTC.

The rearrangement links TRBV6-5 to TRBJ1-1; the D is unclear. The V gene's germline CDR1 is MNHEY and CDR2 SVGAGI. V lost 4 bases, J lost 0 bases, and 12 bases lay in between. CDR3 length equals 15 residues. The CDR3: CASSSRRLMNTEAFF. The CDR3, as DNA: TGTGCCAGCAGTTCCCGCAGGCTAATGAACACTGAAGCTTTCTTT.

This clone was detected only a few times. J is TRBJ2-2 and V is TRBV5-1; 7 bases are a match to TRBD2. The V gene end was trimmed by 5 bases and the J gene end by 6 bases; junction bases not matched to a gene: 10. In germline, CDR1 is SGHRS, CDR2 YFSETQ. There are 15 residues in the CDR3. CDR3 region: CASRLAGVVAGELFF. In nucleotides, the CDR3 is TGCGCCAGCAGGCTTGCGGGAGTAGTGGCCGGGGAGCTGTTTTTT.